The 27 T cell receptor beta chains reported below all come from one sample, sequenced in a study of OX40 agonist ivuxolimab in advanced cancers. TCRdb's table, derived via immunoSEQ multiplex PCR, lists solely in-frame clones and lacks some. This table holds some 86,000 clones, 90% found once. Material: CD4+ or CD8+ T cells sorted from blood, obtained in a trial of the OX40 agonist ivuxolimab. These receptors all stem from an adult with an advanced solid tumor such as melanoma, head and neck, liver or kidney cancer.

This chain joins TRBV15 and TRBJ2-1; TRBD1 matches at 7 bases. Unmatched junction bases numbered 5, after V lost 0 bases and J lost 6 bases. Germline V gene lookup returns CDR1 LNHNV and CDR2 YYDKDF (reference sequence). This CDR3 has 15 residues. In DNA, the CDR3 is TGTGCCACCAGCAGAGATCCCGACAGGGCCAATGAGCAGTTCTTC. Its translation is CATSRDPDRANEQFF.

The rearrangement links TRBV10-3 to TRBJ2-3, with D perhaps being TRBD1 or TRBD2 (5 bases each). The germline gives CDR1 ENHRY, CDR2 SYGVKD. The CDR3 runs to 14 residues. With 8 bases removed from V and 4 bases from J, the gap between germline ends came to 16 bases. This chain's CDR3 is CAIGGLGSADTQYF. In DNA, the CDR3 is TGTGCCATCGGGGGATTGGGGTCGGCAGATACGCAGTATTTT.

This clone was seen only once. The rearrangement links TRBV6-1 to TRBJ1-5; no firm D call. The germline V and J ends were trimmed by 2 bases and 6 bases, with 8 bases remaining between them. The germline V gene has CDR1 MNHNS and CDR2 SASEGT. This CDR3 has 13 residues. The CDR3 loop reads CASSERPGQPQHF. For the CDR3, the DNA is TGTGCCAGCAGTGAACGGCCCGGTCAGCCCCAGCATTTT.

The chain links TRBV28 to TRBJ1-5, with a weak D call TRBD1 (5 bases). V gave up 5 bases and J gave up 1 base, with 12 bases separating them. CDR1 and CDR2 (germline): MDHEN, SYDVKM. The CDR3 extends over 15 amino acids. CDR3 nucleotides: TGTGCCAGCAGTCCCACAGGAGCCAGCAATCAGCCCCAGCATTTT. Translation: CASSPTGASNQPQHF.

V and J are TRBV6-5 and TRBJ1-1; D gene unclear. Trimming pared 4 bases from V and 1 base from J, leaving 7 bases between. Per the germline V gene, CDR1 is MNHEY and CDR2 is SVGAGI. This CDR3 is 13 amino acids long. CDR3 in amino acids: CASSLGRNTEAFF. For the CDR3, the DNA is TGTGCCAGCAGTTTGGGCCGGAACACTGAAGCTTTCTTT.

This clone came up once. The chain joins TRBV11-3 to TRBJ2-2; TRBD1 matches 9 bases. There are 16 residues in the CDR3. With V trimmed by 1 base and J by 0 bases, 0 bases remained unmatched. The germline CDR1 and CDR2 sequences are SGHNT and YENEEA. The chain's CDR3 is CASSLGTGANTGELFF. DNA of the CDR3: TGTGCCAGCAGCTTAGGGACAGGGGCGAACACCGGGGAGCTGTTTTTT.

The chain recombines TRBV6-6 with TRBJ1-4; no firm D call. CDR3 length: 13 amino acids. Between the trimmed V and J ends, which lost 8 bases and 0 bases, there was a span of 7 bases. Per germline, CDR1 MNHNY and CDR2 SVGAGI (reference sequence). The CDR3 loop is CASSRSTNEKLFF. DNA for the CDR3: TGTGCCAGCTCCAGGTCAACTAATGAAAAACTGTTTTTT.

This clone appeared once. The J gene is TRBJ1-1, the V gene TRBV30, with no clear D. Looked up from germline, CDR1 is GTSNPN and CDR2 is SVGIG (reference sequence). The germline V and J ends were trimmed by 2 bases and 4 bases, with 17 bases remaining between them. The CDR3 loop spans 15 amino acids. For the CDR3, the DNA is TGTGCCTGGAGTCCGCGTGGACCTTTGGGCACTGAAGCTTTCTTT. Translated: CAWSPRGPLGTEAFF.

The V and J genes are TRBV19 and TRBJ1-4, with 7 bases aligning to TRBD1. CDR1 is LNHDA, CDR2 SQIVND, per germline (reference sequence). The J segment lost 6 bases and the V segment lost 4 bases, leaving 5 bases of the junction unmatched. CDR3 length: 14 amino acids. CDR3 in DNA: TGTGCCAGTAGTACGACAGGGTTAGATGAAAAACTGTTTTTT. This gives the protein CASSTTGLDEKLFF.

This clone has just one count. V is TRBV7-6 and J is TRBJ1-3; 9 nucleotides align to TRBD1. CDR3 length: 16 amino acids. J gave up 0 bases and V 7 bases, and 7 bases lay outside the gene matches. Germline V CDR1 and CDR2: SGHVS, FNYEAQ. The CDR3 loop is CASTQGATASGNTIYF. The CDR3 DNA is TGTGCCAGCACACAGGGGGCCACCGCCTCTGGAAACACCATATATTTT.

The V and J genes are TRBV11-1 and TRBJ2-5; possibly TRBD1 for D (6 bases). This CDR3 comprises 12 residues. Germline values: CDR1 SGHAT, CDR2 FQDESV (reference sequence). With 3 bases removed from V and 4 bases from J, the gap between germline ends came to 6 bases. The CDR3 is CASSFRGETQYF. Written as DNA, the CDR3 is TGTGCCAGCAGCTTCAGGGGAGAGACCCAGTACTTC.

The chain combines TRBV11-2 with TRBJ2-1; 9 bases match TRBD2. From germline, CDR1 is SGHAT and CDR2 FQNNGV. The CDR3 totals 17 residues. V shed 3 bases and J 5 bases; nucleotides not matched to a gene: 11. CDR3 DNA: TGTGCCAGCAGCTTTTATGCCTCTAGCGGGGCCAACAATGAGCAGTTCTTC. Protein sequence: CASSFYASSGANNEQFF.

The chain combines TRBV19 with TRBJ1-6; D remains ambiguous. The germline gives CDR1 LNHDA, CDR2 SQIVND (reference sequence). The CDR3 runs to 14 residues. The ends were cut back, 6 bases at V and 8 bases at J, with 14 bases in the middle. CDR3 sequence (DNA): TGTGCCAGTAGATCGGAAACCCTGGATTCACCCCTCCACTTT. Protein sequence: CASRSETLDSPLHF.

The chain uses TRBV20-1 and TRBJ1-1; no clear D. Trimming left V 7 bases short and J 0 bases short, with 6 bases between. The CDR3 is made up of 11 amino acids. Germline values: CDR1 DFQATT, CDR2 SNEGSKA (reference sequence). CDR3 nucleotides: TGCAGTGGTTCAGTGAACACTGAAGCTTTCTTT. Protein: CSGSVNTEAFF.

The V gene is TRBV18, the J gene TRBJ2-7, with D possibly called TRBD1 or TRBD2 (5 bases each). The CDR3 is 15 residues long. CDR1 is KGHSH and CDR2 is LQKENI in the germline V gene. The ends were cut back, 6 bases at V and 3 bases at J, with 18 bases in the middle. Here the CDR3 reads CASSPGRDGNYEQYV. CDR3 in DNA: TGTGCCAGCTCGCCAGGACGGGACGGGAACTACGAGCAGTACGTC.

The chain uses TRBV6-6 and TRBJ2-2; D unclear. CDR3 length equals 15 residues. Trimming removed 0 bases at V and 6 bases at J, with 11 bases between. Germline V gene lookup returns CDR1 MNHNY and CDR2 SVGAGI (reference sequence). CDR3 residues: CASSYSGVGAGELFF. The CDR3 DNA follows: TGTGCCAGCAGTTACTCTGGCGTTGGCGCCGGGGAGCTGTTTTTT.

The chain combines TRBV5-1 with TRBJ2-7; 8 nucleotides align to TRBD1. CDR3 size: 14 residues. V lost 3 bases to trimming and J lost 2 bases; unmatched junction nucleotides: 4. Germline CDR1 and CDR2: SGHRS and YFSETQ. The CDR3 loop is CASSYTGGTYEQYV. The CDR3 DNA is TGCGCCAGCAGCTATACAGGGGGAACCTACGAGCAGTACGTC.

The V call is TRBV7-9, the J call TRBJ2-7, with D perhaps TRBD2 (5 bases). The V and J ends lost 3 bases and 7 bases respectively, with 13 bases between them. The germline CDR1 and CDR2 sequences are SEHNR and FQNEAQ (reference sequence). The CDR3 runs 13 residues. The CDR3 spells CASSFPSGGEQYF. CDR3 bases: TGTGCCAGCAGCTTCCCCTCCGGAGGAGAGCAGTACTTC.

The V and J genes are TRBV23-1 and TRBJ2-7; unclear D gene. TRBV23-1 is an ORF, with its function uncertain. Trimming removed 8 bases from V and 3 bases from J, with 20 bases in between. CDR3 size: 15 residues. The CDR3, as DNA: TGCGCCAGCGCATCCCTTCAATCGGGCAGCTACGAGCAGTACGTC. It yields the protein CASASLQSGSYEQYV.

The gene calls are TRBV27 and TRBJ2-5; D not certain. Germline values: CDR1 MNHEY, CDR2 SMNVEV (reference sequence). V shed 3 bases and J shed 5 bases, with 10 bases lying between them. The CDR3 contains 13 residues. The CDR3 bases are TGTGCCAGCAGTTTCTACGCTTCTGAGACCCAGTACTTC. Translated, it gives CASSFYASETQYF.

V is TRBV5-1 and J is TRBJ2-3; 11 nucleotides match TRBD1. The V gene's germline CDR1 is SGHRS and CDR2 YFSETQ. J gave up 6 bases and V 3 bases, and 12 bases lay outside the gene matches. The CDR3 runs 17 residues. CDR3 DNA: TGCGCCAGCAGCTGGTCGGGACAGGGGGTGTTGGAGGATACGCAGTATTTT. This translates into CASSWSGQGVLEDTQYF.

The rearrangement uses TRBV21-1 and TRBJ2-7; the table assigns TRBD1, which was not confirmed against the DNA. TRBV21-1 is reported as a pseudogene. CDR3 length equals 12 residues. This chain's CDR3 is CASRQGEHEQYF. The CDR3 DNA reads as TGTGCCAGCCGACAGGGGGAACACGAGCAGTACTTC.

This sequence joins TRBV6-5 and TRBJ1-1; D gene unclear. Germline CDR1 reads MNHEY; CDR2 reads SVGAGI. This CDR3 is built from 14 residues. The V end lost 5 bases, the J end lost 1 base, and 11 bases lay between the germline ends. The CDR3 coding sequence is TGTGCCAGCAGTCTCTCAGACCCGAACACTGAAGCTTTCTTT. It codes for CASSLSDPNTEAFF.

The rearrangement links TRBV14 to TRBJ2-3, with 7 bases aligning to TRBD1. V was pared by 2 bases and J by 1 base, with 12 bases of the junction left unmatched. Germline values: CDR1 SGHDN, CDR2 FVKESK. The CDR3 sequence is 18 residues long. CDR3 residues: CASSQLLQGIPGTDTQYF. The CDR3 DNA follows: TGTGCCAGCAGCCAACTCCTACAGGGGATTCCTGGCACAGATACGCAGTATTTT.

This clone was seen a single time. V and J are TRBV4-1 and TRBJ1-2; D is unresolved. Germline CDR1 and CDR2: MGHRA and YSYEKL. V gave up 1 base and J gave up 5 bases, with 20 bases separating them. The CDR3 has 17 amino acids. The CDR3 DNA reads as TGCGCCAGCAGCCAAGTTTCGGTCCCAGGCCTCGAATATGGCTACACCTTC. The encoded protein is CASSQVSVPGLEYGYTF.

The rearrangement uses TRBV4-1 and TRBJ1-5, with TRBD1 matching 8 bases. CDR1 is MGHRA, CDR2 YSYEKL, per germline. The CDR3 length is 17 residues. Germline trimming cut 0 bases from V and 5 bases from J; bases unmatched to any gene: 9. For the CDR3, the DNA is TGCGCCAGCAGCCAAGATTCGATGGCAGGGGGCTATCAGCCCCAGCATTTT. It is translated as CASSQDSMAGGYQPQHF.

The rearrangement uses TRBV4-1 and TRBJ1-5, with D hard to call. The V end was cut by 1 base, the J end by 9 bases, with 10 bases between. This CDR3 has 13 residues. Germline-derived CDR1 and CDR2 are MGHRA and YSYEKL. Written as DNA, the CDR3 is TGCGCCAGCAGCCAAGTCGCCAGAGGGCCCCAGCATTTT. Its translation: CASSQVARGPQHF.